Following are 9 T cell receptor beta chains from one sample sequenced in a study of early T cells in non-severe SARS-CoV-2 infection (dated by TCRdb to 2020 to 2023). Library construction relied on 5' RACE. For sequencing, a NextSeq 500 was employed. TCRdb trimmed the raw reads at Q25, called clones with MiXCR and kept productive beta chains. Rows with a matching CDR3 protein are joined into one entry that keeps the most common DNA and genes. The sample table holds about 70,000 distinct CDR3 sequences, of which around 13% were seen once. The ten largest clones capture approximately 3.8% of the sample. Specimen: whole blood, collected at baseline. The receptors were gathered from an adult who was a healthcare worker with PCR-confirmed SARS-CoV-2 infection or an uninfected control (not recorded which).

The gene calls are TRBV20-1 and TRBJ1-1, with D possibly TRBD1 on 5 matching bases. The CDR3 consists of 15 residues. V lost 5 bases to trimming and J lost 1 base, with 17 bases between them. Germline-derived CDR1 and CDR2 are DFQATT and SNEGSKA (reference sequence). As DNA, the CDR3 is TGCAGTGCTTTCGACCCGACAAGGGGGAACACTGAAGCTTTCTTT. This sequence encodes CSAFDPTRGNTEAFF.

The CDR3 bases are TGTGCCAGCAGCTGGGACGGGATGAACACTGAAGCTTTCTTT. Its protein is CASSWDGMNTEAFF. The V call is TRBV5-5, the J call TRBJ1-1; possibly TRBD1 for D (5 bases). Germline values: CDR1 SGHKS, CDR2 YYEKEE (reference sequence). The CDR3 covers 14 residues. V was pared by 3 bases and J by 0 bases, with 9 bases between. The variable domain in full, completed from reference TRBV5-5 and TRBJ1-1, reads DAGVTQSPTHLIKTRGQQVTLRCSPISGHKSVSWYQQVLGQGPQFIFQYYEKEERGRGNFPDRFSARQFPNYSSELNVNALLLGDSALYLCASSWDGMNTEAFFGQGTRLTVV.

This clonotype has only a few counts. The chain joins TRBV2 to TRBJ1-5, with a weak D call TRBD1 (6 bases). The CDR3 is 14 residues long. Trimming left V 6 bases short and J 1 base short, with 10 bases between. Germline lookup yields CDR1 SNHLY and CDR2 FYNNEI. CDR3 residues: CASRGTGSNQPQHF. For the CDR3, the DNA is TGTGCCAGCAGGGGAACAGGGAGCAATCAGCCCCAGCATTTT. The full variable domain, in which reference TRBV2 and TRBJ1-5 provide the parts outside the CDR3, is EPEVTQTPSHQVTQMGQEVILRCVPISNHLYFYWYRQILGQKVEFLVSFYNNEISEKSEIFDDQFSVERPDGSNFTLKIRSTKLEDSAMYFCASRGTGSNQPQHFGDGTRLSIL.

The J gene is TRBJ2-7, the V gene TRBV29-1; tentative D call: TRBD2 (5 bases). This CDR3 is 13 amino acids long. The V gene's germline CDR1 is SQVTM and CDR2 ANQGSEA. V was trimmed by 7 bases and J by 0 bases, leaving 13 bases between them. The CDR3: CSAEGPTSYEQYF. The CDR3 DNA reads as TGCAGCGCCGAGGGTCCTACCTCCTACGAGCAGTACTTC.

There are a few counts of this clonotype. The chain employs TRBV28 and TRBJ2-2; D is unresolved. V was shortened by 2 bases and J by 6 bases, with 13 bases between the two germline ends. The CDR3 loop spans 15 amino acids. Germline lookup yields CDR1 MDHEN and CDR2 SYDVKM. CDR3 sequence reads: CASSLRTAGSGELFF. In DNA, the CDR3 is TGTGCCAGCAGTTTAAGGACCGCCGGGTCCGGGGAGCTGTTTTTT.

The CDR3 coding sequence is TGTGCCAGCAGCGTGCAGGGGCCCTACGAGCAGTACTTC. It codes for CASSVQGPYEQYF. The gene calls are TRBV7-8 and TRBJ2-7; D is perhaps TRBD1 (6 bases). This CDR3 has 13 amino acids. Germline CDR1 reads SGHVS; CDR2 reads FQNEAQ. Trimming removed 5 bases from V and 2 bases from J, with 10 bases in between.

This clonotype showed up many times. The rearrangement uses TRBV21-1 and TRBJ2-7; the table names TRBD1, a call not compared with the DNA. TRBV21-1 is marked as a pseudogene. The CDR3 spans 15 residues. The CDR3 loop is CASSNKRTEPYEQYF. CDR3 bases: TGTGCCAGCAGCAACAAGCGGACAGAGCCCTACGAGCAGTACTTC.

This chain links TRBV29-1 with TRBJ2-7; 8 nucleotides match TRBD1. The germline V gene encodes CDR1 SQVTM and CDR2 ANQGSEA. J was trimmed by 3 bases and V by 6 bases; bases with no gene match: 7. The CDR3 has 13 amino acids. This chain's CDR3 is CSVRRTGSYEQYF. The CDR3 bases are TGCAGCGTCAGACGGACAGGGAGCTACGAGCAGTACTTC.

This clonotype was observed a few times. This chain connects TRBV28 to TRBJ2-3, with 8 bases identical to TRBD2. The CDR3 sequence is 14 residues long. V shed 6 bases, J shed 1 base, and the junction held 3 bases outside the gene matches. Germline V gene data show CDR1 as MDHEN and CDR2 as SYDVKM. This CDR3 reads CASRPGGRTDTQYF. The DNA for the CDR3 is TGTGCCAGCAGGCCGGGAGGGCGCACAGATACGCAGTATTTT.